The T cell receptor (beta chain) under discussion was sequenced for a study of PD-L1 blockade in urothelial cancer. Background on the study: Blood analyses occurred 3 weeks (second dose) and 6 weeks post treatment start. There were a median of around 140,000 T cells in blood samples.

Time point reported: peripheral blood 6 weeks after treatment start. Enrolled patients showed locally advanced or metastatic urothelial carcinoma. TCRdb keeps only in-frame clones here, not all; method: immunoSEQ multiplex PCR. The data hold some 31,000 clones, with around three quarters observed a single time. With 2 bases removed from V and 3 bases from J, the gap between germline ends came to 10 bases. The CDR3 sequence is 14 residues long. Germline CDR1 reads KGHSH; CDR2 reads LQKENI. Sequences were derived from PBMCs, sampled around atezolizumab (anti-PD-L1) treatment. This receptor was taken from a man between 65 and 85 years old with urothelial cancer. The rearrangement links TRBV18 to TRBJ1-2; D possibly corresponds to TRBD1 (5 bases). Here the CDR3 DNA reads TGTGCCAGCTCACCAAGTGGGGGGGACTATGGCTACACCTTC. It is translated as CASSPSGGDYGYTF.